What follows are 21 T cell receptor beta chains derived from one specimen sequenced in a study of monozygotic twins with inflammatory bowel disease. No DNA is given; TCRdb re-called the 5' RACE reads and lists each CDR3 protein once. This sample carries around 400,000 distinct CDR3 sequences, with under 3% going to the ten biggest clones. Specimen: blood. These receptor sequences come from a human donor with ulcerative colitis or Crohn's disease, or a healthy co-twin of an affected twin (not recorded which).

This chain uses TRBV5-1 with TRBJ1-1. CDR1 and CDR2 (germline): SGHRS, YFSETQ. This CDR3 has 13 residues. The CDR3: CASSRDGNTEAFF.

The CDR3 loop reads CASSYSIQRETQYF. The chain is built from TRBV6-5 and TRBJ2-5. CDR3 length: 14 residues. Germline V gene data show CDR1 as MNHEY and CDR2 as SVGAGI.

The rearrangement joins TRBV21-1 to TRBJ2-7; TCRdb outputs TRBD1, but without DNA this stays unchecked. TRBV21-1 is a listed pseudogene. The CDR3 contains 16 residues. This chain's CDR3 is CASSKAGTGVTYEQYF.

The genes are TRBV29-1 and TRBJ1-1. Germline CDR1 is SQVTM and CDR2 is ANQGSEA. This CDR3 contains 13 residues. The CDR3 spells CSVMRGGATEAFF. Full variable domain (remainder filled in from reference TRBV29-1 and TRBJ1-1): SAVISQKPSRDICQRGTSLTIQCQVDSQVTMMFWYRQQPGQSLTLIATANQGSEATYESGFVIDKFPISRPNLTFSTLTVSNMSPEDSSIYLCSVMRGGATEAFFGQGTRLTVV.

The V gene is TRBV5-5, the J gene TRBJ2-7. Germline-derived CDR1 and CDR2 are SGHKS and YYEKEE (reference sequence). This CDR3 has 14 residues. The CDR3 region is CASSLGTGVGEQYF.

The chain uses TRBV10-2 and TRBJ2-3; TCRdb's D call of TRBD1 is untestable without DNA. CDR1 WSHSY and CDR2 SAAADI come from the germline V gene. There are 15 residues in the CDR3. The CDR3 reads CASSEGRGYTDTQYF.

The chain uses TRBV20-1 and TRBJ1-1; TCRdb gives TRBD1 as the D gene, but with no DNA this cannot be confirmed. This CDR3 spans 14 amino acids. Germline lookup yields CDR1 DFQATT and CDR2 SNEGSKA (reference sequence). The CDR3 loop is CSASRTVGNTEAFF.

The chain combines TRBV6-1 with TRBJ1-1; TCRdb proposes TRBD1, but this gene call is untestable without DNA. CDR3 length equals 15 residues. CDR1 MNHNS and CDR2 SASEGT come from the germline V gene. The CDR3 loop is CASRPGTGGNTEAFF.

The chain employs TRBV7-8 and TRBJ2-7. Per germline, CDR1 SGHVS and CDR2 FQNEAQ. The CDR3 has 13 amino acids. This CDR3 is CASSLATNYEQYF.

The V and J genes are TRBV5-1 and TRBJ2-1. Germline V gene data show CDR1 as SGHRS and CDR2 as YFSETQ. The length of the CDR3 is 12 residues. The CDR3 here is CASSFDGNEQFF.

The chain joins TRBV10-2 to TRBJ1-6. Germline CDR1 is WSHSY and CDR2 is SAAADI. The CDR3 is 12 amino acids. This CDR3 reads CASRVSNSPLHF.

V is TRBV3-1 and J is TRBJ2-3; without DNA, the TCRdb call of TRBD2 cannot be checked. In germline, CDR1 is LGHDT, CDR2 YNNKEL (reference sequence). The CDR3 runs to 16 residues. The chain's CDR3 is CASSQAGGSSTDTQYF.

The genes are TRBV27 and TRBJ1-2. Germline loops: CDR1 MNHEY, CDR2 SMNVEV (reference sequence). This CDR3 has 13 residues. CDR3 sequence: CASRRTDLYGYTF.

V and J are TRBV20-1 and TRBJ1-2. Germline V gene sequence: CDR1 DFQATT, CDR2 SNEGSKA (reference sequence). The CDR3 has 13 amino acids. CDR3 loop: CSAPGRPHYGYTF.

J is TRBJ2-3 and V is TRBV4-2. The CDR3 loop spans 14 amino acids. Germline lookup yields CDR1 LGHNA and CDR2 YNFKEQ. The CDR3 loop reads CASSQDGSTDTQYF.

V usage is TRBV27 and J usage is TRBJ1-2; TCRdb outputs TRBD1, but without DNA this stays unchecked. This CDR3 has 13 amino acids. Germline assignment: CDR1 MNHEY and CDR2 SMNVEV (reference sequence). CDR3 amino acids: CASSFSLRRGYTF.

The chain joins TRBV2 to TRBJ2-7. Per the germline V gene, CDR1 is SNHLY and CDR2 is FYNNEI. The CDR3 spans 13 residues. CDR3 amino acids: CASRNRSPYEQYF.

CDR3 loop: CASSSPNRDGYTF. The chain is built from TRBV7-6 and TRBJ1-2; as DNA is missing, the TRBD1 call by TCRdb cannot be tested. Germline V CDR1 and CDR2: SGHVS, FNYEAQ. The CDR3 is 13 residues long.

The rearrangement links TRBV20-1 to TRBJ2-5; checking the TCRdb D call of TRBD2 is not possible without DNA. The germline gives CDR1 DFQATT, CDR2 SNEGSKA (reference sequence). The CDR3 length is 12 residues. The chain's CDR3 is CSAHWTKETQYF.

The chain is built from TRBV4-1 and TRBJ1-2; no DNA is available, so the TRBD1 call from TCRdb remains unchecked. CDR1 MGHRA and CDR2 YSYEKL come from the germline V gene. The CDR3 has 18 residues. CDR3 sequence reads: CASSQEGYETGANYGYTF.

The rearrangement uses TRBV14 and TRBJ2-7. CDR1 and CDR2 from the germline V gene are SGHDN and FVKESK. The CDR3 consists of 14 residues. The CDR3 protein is CASSQETVSYEQYF.